This T cell receptor (beta chain) emerged from a study of T-cell memory formation after mild COVID-19. The V gene lost 0 bases and the J gene lost 6 bases, with 12 bases spanning the gap. In germline, CDR1 is GTSNPN, CDR2 SVGIG (reference sequence). The CDR3 runs 13 residues. TCRdb reanalysed the 5' RACE reads using MiXCR and keeps one entry per CDR3 protein. This sample has about 82,000 distinct CDR3 sequences, with more than 12% found just once. The sequence was collected from a man between 18 and 35 years old who had mild COVID-19 (a few samples of this study predate the infection). Cell type and time point are not known. Material for sequencing was PBMCs or a T cell subset sorted from them (not recorded which). The V call is TRBV30, the J call TRBJ2-7; tentatively, D is TRBD2 (5 bases). CDR3 sequence reads: CAWSVDPAGEQYF. The DNA of the CDR3 is TGTGCCTGGAGTGTGGACCCGGCGGGCGAGCAGTACTTC.